The T cell receptor (beta chain) described here comes from a study of CD8 T cells in ankylosing spondylitis (dated by TCRdb to about 2017). At the level of the whole study: To find TCR variants linked to disease, the study profiled T cell receptor beta repertoires in ankylosing spondylitis patients and healthy donors. In total, the full study cohort was made up of 110 or so healthy donors and 25 ankylosing spondylitis patients. Peripheral blood was sampled, and synovial fluid was additionally collected from ankylosing spondylitis patients.

The investigation overall reported the following: A TCR beta motif of eight highly homologous amino acid variants appeared characteristic of blood from ankylosing spondylitis patients. The disease-linked clones had a CD8+ phenotype and were found at relatively low frequencies in peripheral blood. The disease-linked clones were reported as significantly enriched in matched synovial fluid samples from ankylosing spondylitis patients. Some motif variants had previously been reported in the synovial fluid and blood of reactive arthritis patients, which suggests shared mechanisms of disease initiation.

The reads were generated on an Illumina HiSeq 2500. Quantitative 5'-RACE with molecular barcodes was the method used to prepare the TCR beta libraries. On the study's bioinformatics: Disease-linked TCR variants were identified with a new computational method built on a probabilistic model of VDJ rearrangement. The public reads were quality trimmed at Q25 with fastp and then assembled into clones with MiXCR by TCRdb, keeping productive beta chains. Identical CDR3 protein sequences are pooled into one entry, listed with their most common genes and DNA. The V and J calls come from TCRdb's annotation, not from the publication. This sample holds around 480,000 distinct CDR3 sequences; 15% to 20% were observed only once. Just over 1% of the sample goes to the ten largest clones. CDR1 and CDR2 (SGHRS, YFSETQ) derive from the germline V gene. The CDR3 starts with the cysteine, ends with the phenylalanine, and has 16 residues. Solely the CDR3 DNA is kept, with 48 bases framed from the first base. The junction carries 17 bases between V and J, which are trimmed by 1 base and 4 bases respectively.

This clonotype was counted between two and nine times. Its antigen is unknown. No much larger clonotype is one base removed from it; base qualities were not supplied. This chain joins TRBV5-1 to TRBJ1-1; TRBD1 is possibly the D segment (6 matching bases). The clonotype comes from a male donor with ankylosing spondylitis. The sample comprised blood, either unsorted or a sorted T cell fraction (not recorded which). DNA sequence: TGCGCCAGCAGCTTGTTGGGGGCTACTTGGGGCACTGAAGCTTTCTTT. This is translated as CASSLLGATWGTEAFF.